This T cell receptor beta chain derives from a study of blood T cell repertoires in COVID-19. In the study overall: T cells, B-cell-depleted T cells, or PBMCs provided the cDNA or gDNA that served as material.

Germline V gene sequence: CDR1 SGHTA, CDR2 FQGNSA. The V gene end was trimmed by 3 bases and the J gene end by 2 bases; junction bases not matched to a gene: 1. The CDR3 sequence is 14 residues long. As originally analysed: Reference gene primer amplification gave nucleated cell count estimates. Profiled with immunoSEQ multiplex PCR; TCRdb holds only in-frame clones, not every one. V and J calls and clone size come straight from that table; D and trimming were deduced from the DNA. The sample consists of 150,000 to 200,000 clones, approximately 90% of them appearing once. Sequencing was done on a sample of peripheral blood. V and J are TRBV7-2 and TRBJ1-2; 9 bases match TRBD1. The sequence derives from a woman older than 75 in a cohort sampled during active or convalescent COVID-19. CDR3 nucleotides: TGTGCCAGCAGCTTTGGACAGGGGAACTATGGCTACACCTTC. Translation: CASSFGQGNYGYTF.